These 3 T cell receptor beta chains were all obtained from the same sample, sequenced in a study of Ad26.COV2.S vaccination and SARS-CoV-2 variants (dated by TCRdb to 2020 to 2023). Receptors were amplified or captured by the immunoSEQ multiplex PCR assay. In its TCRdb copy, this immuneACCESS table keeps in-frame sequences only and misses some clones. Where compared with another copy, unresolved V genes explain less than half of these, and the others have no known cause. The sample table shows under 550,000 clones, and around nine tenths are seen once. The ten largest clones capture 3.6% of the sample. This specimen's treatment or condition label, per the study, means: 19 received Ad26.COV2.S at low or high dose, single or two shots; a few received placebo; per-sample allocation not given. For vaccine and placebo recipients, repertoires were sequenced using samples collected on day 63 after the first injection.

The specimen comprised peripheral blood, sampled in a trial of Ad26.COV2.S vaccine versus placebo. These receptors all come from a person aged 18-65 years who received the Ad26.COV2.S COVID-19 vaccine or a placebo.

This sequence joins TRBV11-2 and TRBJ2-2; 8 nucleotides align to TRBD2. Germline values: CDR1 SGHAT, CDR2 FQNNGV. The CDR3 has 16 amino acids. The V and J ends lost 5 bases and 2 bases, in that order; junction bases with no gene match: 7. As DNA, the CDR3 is TGTGCCAGCAGCCTCCGCGGGGGGCACAACACCGGGGAGCTGTTTTTT. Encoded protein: CASSLRGGHNTGELFF. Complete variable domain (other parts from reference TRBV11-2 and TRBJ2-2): EAGVAQSPRYKIIEKRQSVAFWCNPISGHATLYWYQQILGQGPKLLIQFQNNGVVDDSQLPKDRFSAERLKGVDSTLKIQPAKLEDSAVYLCASSLRGGHNTGELFFGEGSRLTVL.

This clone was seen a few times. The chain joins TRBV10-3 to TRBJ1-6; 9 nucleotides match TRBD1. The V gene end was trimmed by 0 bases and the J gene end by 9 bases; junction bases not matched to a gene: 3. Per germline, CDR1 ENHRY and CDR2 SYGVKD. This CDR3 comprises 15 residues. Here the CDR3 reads CAISESGDRASPLHF. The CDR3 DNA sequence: TGTGCCATCAGTGAGTCGGGGGACAGGGCTTCACCCCTCCACTTT.

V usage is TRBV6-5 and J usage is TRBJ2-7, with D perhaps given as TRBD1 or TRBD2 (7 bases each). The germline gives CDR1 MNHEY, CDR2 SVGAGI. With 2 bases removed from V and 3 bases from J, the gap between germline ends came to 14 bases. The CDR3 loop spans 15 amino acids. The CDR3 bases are TGTGCCAGCAGTTACAGCGGGACAGCTAGCTACGAGCAGTACTTC. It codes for CASSYSGTASYEQYF.